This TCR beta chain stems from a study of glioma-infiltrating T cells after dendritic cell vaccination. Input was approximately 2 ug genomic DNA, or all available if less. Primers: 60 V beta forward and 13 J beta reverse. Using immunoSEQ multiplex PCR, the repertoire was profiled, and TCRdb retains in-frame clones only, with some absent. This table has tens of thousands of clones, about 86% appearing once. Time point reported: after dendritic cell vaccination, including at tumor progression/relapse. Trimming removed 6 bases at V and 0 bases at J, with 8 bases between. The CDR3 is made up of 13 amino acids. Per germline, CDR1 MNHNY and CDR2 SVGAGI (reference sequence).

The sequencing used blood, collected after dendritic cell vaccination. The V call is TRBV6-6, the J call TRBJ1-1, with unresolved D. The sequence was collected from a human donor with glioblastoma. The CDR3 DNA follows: TGTGCCAGCAGCCCCCGGTTGAACACTGAAGCTTTCTTT. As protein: CASSPRLNTEAFF.